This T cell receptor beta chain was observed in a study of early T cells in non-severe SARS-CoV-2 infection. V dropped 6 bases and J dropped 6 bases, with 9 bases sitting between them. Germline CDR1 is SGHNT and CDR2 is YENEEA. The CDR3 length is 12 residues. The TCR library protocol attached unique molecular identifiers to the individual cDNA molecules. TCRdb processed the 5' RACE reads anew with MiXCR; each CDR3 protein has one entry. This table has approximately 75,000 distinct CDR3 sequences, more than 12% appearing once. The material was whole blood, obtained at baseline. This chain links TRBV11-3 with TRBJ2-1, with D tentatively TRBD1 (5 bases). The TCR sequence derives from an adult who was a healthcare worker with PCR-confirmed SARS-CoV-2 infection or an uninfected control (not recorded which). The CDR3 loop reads CASRGVGNEQFF. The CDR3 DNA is TGTGCCAGCAGAGGGGTGGGCAATGAGCAGTTCTTC.